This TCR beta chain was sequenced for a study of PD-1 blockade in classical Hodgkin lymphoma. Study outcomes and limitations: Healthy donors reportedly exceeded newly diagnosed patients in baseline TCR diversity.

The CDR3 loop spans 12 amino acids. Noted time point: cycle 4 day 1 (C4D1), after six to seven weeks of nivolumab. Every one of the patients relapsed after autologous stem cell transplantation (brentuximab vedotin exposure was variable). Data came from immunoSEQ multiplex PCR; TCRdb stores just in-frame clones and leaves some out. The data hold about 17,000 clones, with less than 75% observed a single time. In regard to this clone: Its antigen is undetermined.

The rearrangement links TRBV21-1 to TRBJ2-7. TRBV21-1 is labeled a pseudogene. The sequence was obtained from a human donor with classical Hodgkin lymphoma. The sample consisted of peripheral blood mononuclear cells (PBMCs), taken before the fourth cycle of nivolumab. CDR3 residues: CASSKARCEQYF. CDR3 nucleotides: TGTGCCAGCAGCAAAGCACGCTGTGAGCAGTACTTC.